These 19 T cell receptor beta chains came from one sample sequenced in a study of T cell responses to AZD1222 COVID-19 vaccine. Clones were read by immunoSEQ multiplex PCR, and TCRdb kept only the in-frame ones, dropping some. The sample holds about 200,000 clones, over 85% seen once. The sample consisted of peripheral blood, taken 28 days after the second AZD1222 dose. Receptors were obtained from an adult who received the AZD1222 COVID-19 vaccine.

This clone has more than one count but fewer than ten. The V and J genes are TRBV19 and TRBJ1-1; D not resolved. There are 14 residues in the CDR3. Germline V lookup: CDR1 LNHDA, CDR2 SQIVND (reference sequence). Trimming left V 1 base short and J 6 bases short, with 12 bases between. Written as DNA, the CDR3 is TGTGCCAGTAGTATAGGGATCGTGGACGCTGAAGCTTTCTTT. It yields the protein CASSIGIVDAEAFF.

The chain carries TRBV12-3 or TRBV12-4 and TRBJ2-7; unclear D gene. V lost 1 base and J 4 bases, leaving 5 bases between the germline ends. CDR3 size: 12 residues. CDR3 residues: CASSLVLYEQYF. CDR3 sequence (DNA): TGTGCCAGCAGTTTAGTATTATACGAGCAGTACTTC.

V usage is TRBV28 and J usage is TRBJ1-4; no clear D. The CDR3 sequence is 13 residues long. Germline V CDR1 and CDR2: MDHEN, SYDVKM. V was clipped by 4 bases and J by 5 bases, with 8 bases between them. The CDR3 nucleotides read TGTGCCAGCAGTTCGCAGCAAAATGAAAAACTGTTTTTT. Translating it yields CASSSQQNEKLFF.

This chain's CDR3 is CASSSTYTDTQYF. The CDR3 DNA sequence: TGTGCCAGCAGCTCGACCTACACAGATACGCAGTATTTT. The chain joins TRBV6-2 or TRBV6-3 to TRBJ2-3; D gene unclear. CDR1 and CDR2 (germline): MNHEY, SVGEGT. Trimming removed 6 bases at V and 2 bases at J, with 9 bases between. The CDR3 length is 13 residues.

J is TRBJ1-5 and V is TRBV12-3 or TRBV12-4; D unresolved. Trimming took off 1 base at V and 7 bases at J, with 8 bases between the two ends. The CDR3 spans 13 residues. The CDR3 DNA follows: TGTGCCAGCAGTTTAGGGCTGCGGCAGCCCCAGCATTTT. Translation gives CASSLGLRQPQHF.

The chain carries TRBV7-2 and TRBJ1-3; D might be TRBD1 (6 bases). This CDR3 is 15 amino acids long. Germline V gene lookup returns CDR1 SGHTA and CDR2 FQGNSA. V was trimmed by 5 bases and J by 0 bases, leaving 11 bases between them. CDR3 loop: CASSPTGLSGNTIYF. The CDR3 DNA follows: TGTGCCAGCAGCCCGACAGGTCTCTCTGGAAACACCATATATTTT.

The rearrangement uses TRBV28 and TRBJ2-7, with 8 bases lining up with TRBD1. CDR1 is MDHEN, CDR2 SYDVKM, per germline. V gave up 1 base and J gave up 5 bases; unmatched junction bases: 4. The CDR3 totals 14 residues. CDR3: CASSLLGQVDEQYF. The CDR3 DNA reads as TGTGCCAGCAGTTTATTGGGACAGGTGGACGAGCAGTACTTC.

The CDR3 protein is CSARGTGELFF. CDR3 in DNA: TGCAGTGCTAGAGGGACCGGGGAGCTGTTTTTT. The rearrangement links TRBV20-1 to TRBJ2-2, with D uncertain. CDR1 and CDR2 (germline): DFQATT, SNEGSKA (reference sequence). V lost 1 base and J 5 bases, leaving 2 bases between the germline ends. The CDR3 runs 11 residues.

The chain carries TRBV7-9 and TRBJ1-2, with D perhaps matching TRBD1 (6 bases). The V end was cut by 8 bases, the J end by 1 base, with 14 bases between. CDR1 is SEHNR and CDR2 is FQNEAQ in the germline V gene (reference sequence). This CDR3 contains 14 residues. CDR3 region: CASSLEGVNYGYTF. The CDR3 DNA follows: TGTGCCAGCTCGTTAGAGGGGGTTAACTATGGCTACACCTTC. Complete variable domain (other parts from reference TRBV7-9 and TRBJ1-2): DTGVSQNPRHKITKRGQNVTFRCDPISEHNRLYWYRQTLGQGPEFLTYFQNEAQLEKSRLLSDRFSAERPKGSFSTLEIQRTEQGDSAMYLCASSLEGVNYGYTFGSGTRLTVV.

The chain has TRBV13 and TRBJ2-7; 7 nucleotides line up with TRBD1. CDR3 size: 16 residues. Germline-derived CDR1 and CDR2 are PRHDT and FYEKMQ (reference sequence). Losses at the gene ends were 5 bases for V and 4 bases for J; bases not matched to a gene: 14. DNA for the CDR3: TGTGCCAGCAGCGAGGGACAGCCGGGCTGGGATTACGAGCAGTACTTC. It specifies CASSEGQPGWDYEQYF.

This chain connects TRBV19 to TRBJ2-2; the D gene is possibly TRBD2 (6 bases). The CDR3 has 15 amino acids. V was clipped by 5 bases and J by 5 bases, with 15 bases between them. Germline V gives CDR1 LNHDA, CDR2 SQIVND (reference sequence). The DNA for the CDR3 is TGTGCCAGTAGTCGGTTACGGGAGCTAACCGGGGAGCTGTTTTTT. Encoded protein: CASSRLRELTGELFF.

The chain carries TRBV25-1 and TRBJ2-2; D is perhaps TRBD1 (5 bases). The germline CDR1 and CDR2 sequences are MGHDK and SYGVNS. This CDR3 spans 14 amino acids. V dropped 8 bases and J dropped 1 base, with 11 bases sitting between them. CDR3 residues: CASGHRRNTGELFF. CDR3 nucleotides: TGTGCCAGCGGTCACAGGAGGAACACCGGGGAGCTGTTTTTT.

This chain joins TRBV10-3 and TRBJ2-3; 12 bases line up with TRBD2. The CDR3 is 13 amino acids. Germline V gives CDR1 ENHRY, CDR2 SYGVKD. Trimming took 9 bases from V and 4 from J; bases not matched to a gene: 2. Here the CDR3 DNA reads TGTGCCATACTAGCGGGGGGTGCAGATACGCAGTATTTT. This gives the protein CAILAGGADTQYF.

The chain joins TRBV6-6 to TRBJ1-1, with 8 nucleotides matching TRBD1. Trimming removed 6 bases from V and 6 bases from J; junction bases left unmatched: 9. CDR1 and CDR2 from the germline V gene are MNHNY and SVGAGI (reference sequence). The CDR3 runs to 14 residues. The CDR3 bases are TGTGCCAGCAGCCTCCCGACAGGGGCATCTGAAGCTTTCTTT. Translation gives CASSLPTGASEAFF.

The chain employs TRBV7-8 and TRBJ1-2; 7 bases agree with TRBD1. Trimming cost V 2 bases and J 5 bases; bases outside gene matches: 11. The CDR3 contains 16 residues. Germline V gene lookup returns CDR1 SGHVS and CDR2 FQNEAQ. CDR3 DNA: TGTGCCAGCAGCTTAATTCCGGGACAGCCTATTTATGGCTACACCTTC. The encoded protein is CASSLIPGQPIYGYTF.

The rearrangement links TRBV11-2 to TRBJ1-3, with D possibly being TRBD1 (5 bases). CDR1 is SGHAT and CDR2 is FQNNGV in the germline V gene. Trimming removed 4 bases from V and 1 base from J, with 17 bases in between. The CDR3 is 17 residues long. CDR3 sequence (DNA): TGTGCCAGCAGCTCCGCTCCAGGGTCGCGATCTGGAAACACCATATATTTT. Its protein is CASSSAPGSRSGNTIYF.

The rearrangement uses TRBV11-1 and TRBJ1-5; perhaps TRBD1 as D (5 bases). From germline, CDR1 is SGHAT and CDR2 FQDESV (reference sequence). The germline V and J ends were trimmed by 1 base and 7 bases, with 11 bases remaining between them. This CDR3 spans 14 amino acids. The CDR3, as DNA: TGTGCCAGCAGCTTAGGACAGCGGGGACAGCCCCAGCATTTT. Amino acids: CASSLGQRGQPQHF.

This chain joins TRBV5-1 and TRBJ2-5; 7 bases match TRBD1. The trim removed 0 bases at V and 4 bases at J, leaving 0 bases unmatched. Germline V gives CDR1 SGHRS, CDR2 YFSETQ. CDR3 length equals 13 residues. The CDR3 loop reads CASSLAGGETQYF. The CDR3 DNA reads as TGCGCCAGCAGCTTGGCAGGGGGAGAGACCCAGTACTTC.

This rearrangement joins TRBV3-1 (or the pseudogene TRBV3-2) to TRBJ1-1; the D gene is possibly TRBD1 (6 bases). The V gene lost 0 bases and the J gene lost 7 bases, with 12 bases spanning the gap. In germline, CDR1 is LGHDT, CDR2 YNNKEL (reference sequence). The CDR3 is 14 residues long. The CDR3 region is CASSQDQGRGEAFF. The CDR3 region has the DNA TGTGCCAGCAGCCAAGATCAGGGGAGGGGTGAAGCTTTCTTT.